A single sample gave rise to the 15 T cell receptor beta chains below, sequenced in a study of cytomegalovirus exposure and HLA in healthy donors. Produced via immunoSEQ multiplex PCR; TCRdb's table is partial and in-frame only. The sample shows some 120,000 clones, more than 95% of them seen only once. Sequencing was done on a sample of PBMCs. These receptors were collected from a man between 18 and 29 years old in good health and CMV-seronegative.

The genes are TRBV9 and TRBJ2-5; D remains unclear. Germline CDR1 and CDR2: SGDLS and YYNGEE. Trimming took 1 base from V and 4 from J, leaving 5 bases between them. The CDR3 totals 12 residues. CDR3 in amino acids: CASSVNGETQYF. Written as DNA, the CDR3 is TGTGCCAGCAGCGTAAACGGAGAGACCCAGTACTTC.

This clone has a single count. Sequence at one end of the junction differs from germline and may be a read error. The rearrangement links TRBV19 to TRBJ2-1; 11 bases agree with TRBD2. Germline V CDR1 and CDR2: LNHDA, SQIVND (reference sequence). This CDR3 comprises 15 residues. Here the CDR3 reads CASSIAGGNYNEQFF. In nucleotides, the CDR3 is TGTGCCAGTAGCATAGCGGGAGGGAACTACAATGAGCAGTTCTTC.

The J gene is TRBJ2-2, the V gene TRBV5-6; 7 bases align to TRBD1. V dropped 4 bases and J dropped 0; count of bases not matched to a gene: 15. Germline V CDR1 and CDR2: SGHDT, YYEEEE. This CDR3 has 19 amino acids. CDR3 in DNA: TGTGCCAGCAGCGACCCTGACAGGGAACACTCTACGAACACCGGGGAGCTGTTTTTT. Protein product: CASSDPDREHSTNTGELFF.

V gene TRBV5-6 combines with J gene TRBJ1-5; D is unresolved. V dropped 2 bases and J dropped 7 bases, with 13 bases sitting between them. The CDR3 has 14 residues. In germline, CDR1 is SGHDT, CDR2 YYEEEE. The CDR3 is CASSFSAGWQPQHF. CDR3 in DNA: TGTGCCAGCAGCTTTTCTGCGGGCTGGCAGCCCCAGCATTTT.

J is TRBJ2-1 and V is TRBV7-9; the match to TRBD2 covers 10 bases. The germline V gene encodes CDR1 SEHNR and CDR2 FQNEAQ (reference sequence). The J segment lost 4 bases and the V segment lost 5 bases, leaving 5 bases of the junction unmatched. This CDR3 is built from 15 residues. CDR3 DNA sequence: TGTGCCAGCAGCCTCGGACTAGCGGCGTACAATGAGCAGTTCTTC. Amino acid sequence: CASSLGLAAYNEQFF. Full variable domain (missing parts from reference TRBV7-9 and TRBJ2-1): DTGVSQNPRHKITKRGQNVTFRCDPISEHNRLYWYRQTLGQGPEFLTYFQNEAQLEKSRLLSDRFSAERPKGSFSTLEIQRTEQGDSAMYLCASSLGLAAYNEQFFGPGTRLTVL.

The V and J genes are TRBV28 and TRBJ2-7; 10 positions match TRBD2. With 5 bases clipped from V and 2 bases from J, the junction kept 15 bases outside the gene matches. This CDR3 region has 18 residues. Germline lookup yields CDR1 MDHEN and CDR2 SYDVKM. CDR3 sequence: CASSPQGLAGVRAYEQYF. The DNA of the CDR3 is TGTGCCAGCAGTCCCCAGGGGCTAGCGGGAGTAAGGGCCTACGAGCAGTACTTC.

This chain uses TRBV6-6 with TRBJ2-7, with unresolved D. There are 14 residues in the CDR3. The V end lost 0 bases, the J end lost 7 bases, and 13 bases lay between the germline ends. The germline gives CDR1 MNHNY, CDR2 SVGAGI (reference sequence). The CDR3 sequence: CASSYSSSGSEQYF. The CDR3 nucleotides read TGTGCCAGCAGTTACTCGAGTAGTGGTTCTGAGCAGTACTTC.

The V gene is TRBV6-6, the J gene TRBJ2-1, with TRBD1 identical over 9 bases. This CDR3 contains 14 residues. After removal of 3 bases from V and 8 bases from J, the junction contained 5 bases not matched to a gene. The germline gives CDR1 MNHNY, CDR2 SVGAGI (reference sequence). CDR3 DNA: TGTGCCAGCAGTTATAAACAGGGGGCGGATGAGCAGTTCTTC. It yields the protein CASSYKQGADEQFF.

This clone was found once. CDR3 residues: CASSLGRGVYEQYF. The CDR3 DNA follows: TGTGCCAGCAGCTTGGGGCGCGGGGTCTACGAGCAGTACTTC. This chain uses TRBV5-6 with TRBJ2-7; weak D call: TRBD2 (6 bases). The germline V gene encodes CDR1 SGHDT and CDR2 YYEEEE. The CDR3 sequence is 14 residues long. V was trimmed by 0 bases and J by 3 bases, leaving 10 bases between them.

The chain joins TRBV6-1 to TRBJ2-7; maybe TRBD2 (5 bases). The germline V gene encodes CDR1 MNHNS and CDR2 SASEGT. V was shortened by 6 bases and J by 3 bases, with 18 bases between the two germline ends. The CDR3 covers 15 residues. The CDR3 DNA reads as TGTGCCAGCAGCTCAACTAGAAGTACGGTCTACGAGCAGTACTTC. It translates to CASSSTRSTVYEQYF.

V usage is TRBV6-1 and J usage is TRBJ2-7, with D perhaps TRBD1 (7 bases). Trimming took 5 bases from V and 3 from J, leaving 14 bases between them. The germline V gene encodes CDR1 MNHNS and CDR2 SASEGT. The CDR3 sequence is 14 residues long. CDR3 in amino acids: CASSNRRDSYEQYF. CDR3 nucleotides: TGTGCCAGCAGTAATCGGCGGGACAGCTACGAGCAGTACTTC.

This chain joins TRBV10-3 and TRBJ2-2; D is undetermined. Germline assignment: CDR1 ENHRY and CDR2 SYGVKD. The CDR3 runs to 10 residues. Trimming cost V 10 bases and J 8 bases, with 8 bases left between them. This chain's CDR3 is CATREGELFF. The CDR3 bases are TGTGCCACCCGAGAGGGGGAGCTGTTTTTT.

The J gene is TRBJ2-7, the V gene TRBV6-1, with no clear D. CDR3 size: 14 residues. V was pared by 2 bases and J by 0 bases, with 8 bases between. CDR1 MNHNS and CDR2 SASEGT come from the germline V gene. CDR3 sequence reads: CASSEHGLSYEQYF. The CDR3 nucleotides are TGTGCCAGCAGTGAACATGGCCTCTCCTACGAGCAGTACTTC.

The J gene is TRBJ1-4, the V gene TRBV4-3; D gene ambiguous. There are 16 residues in the CDR3. Trimming left V 0 bases short and J 2 bases short, with 10 bases between. Germline-derived CDR1 and CDR2 are LGHNA and YSLEER. The CDR3 DNA reads TGCGCCAGCAGCCAAGAAGTTTCGGGTACTAATGAAAAACTGTTTTTT. It translates to CASSQEVSGTNEKLFF.

This chain links TRBV13 with TRBJ1-5; 9 nucleotides line up with TRBD1. The CDR3 loop spans 15 amino acids. Per germline, CDR1 PRHDT and CDR2 FYEKMQ (reference sequence). V gave up 2 bases and J gave up 4 bases; unmatched junction bases: 3. As DNA, the CDR3 is TGTGCCAGCAGCTTAAGGACAGGGGCAAATCAGCCCCAGCATTTT. Encoded protein: CASSLRTGANQPQHF.